The 25 T cell receptor beta chains listed next were all sequenced from one sample in a study of blood T cell repertoires in COVID-19. Generated by immunoSEQ multiplex PCR, the TCRdb table keeps only in-frame clones and is missing some. The sample includes some 200,000 clones, about 81% of them seen just once. Specimen: peripheral blood. The receptor set was obtained from a woman in her seventies with COVID-19, enrolled during active disease.

This chain links TRBV27 with TRBJ1-2, with 9 nucleotides matching TRBD1. Germline values: CDR1 MNHEY, CDR2 SMNVEV (reference sequence). The CDR3 has 15 amino acids. Losses at the gene ends were 5 bases for V and 3 bases for J; bases not matched to a gene: 7. The CDR3 DNA reads TGTGCCAGCAGTCCTTTAACAGGGGGCCACTATGGCTACACCTTC. This sequence encodes CASSPLTGGHYGYTF.

The chain's CDR3 is CASSAPRDTGANVLTF. The DNA of the CDR3 is TGTGCCAGCAGCGCCCCTCGGGATACCGGGGCCAACGTCCTGACTTTC. The chain has TRBV9 and TRBJ2-6, with D tentatively TRBD2 (5 bases). The V end was cut by 3 bases, the J end by 4 bases, with 14 bases between. CDR3 length equals 16 residues. Germline lookup yields CDR1 SGDLS and CDR2 YYNGEE.

V usage is TRBV10-3 and J usage is TRBJ2-6, with D possibly being TRBD1 (6 bases). V was trimmed by 0 bases and J by 0 bases, leaving 6 bases between them. The length of the CDR3 is 16 residues. Germline lookup yields CDR1 ENHRY and CDR2 SYGVKD. The CDR3 DNA sequence: TGTGCCATCAGTGAGTCGGACAGCTCTGGGGCCAACGTCCTGACTTTC. Its translation is CAISESDSSGANVLTF.

The chain has TRBV5-4 and TRBJ1-3; a weak D match, TRBD1 (5 bases). Trimming pared 0 bases from V and 4 bases from J, leaving 11 bases between. This CDR3 spans 15 amino acids. In germline, CDR1 is SGHNT, CDR2 YYREEE (reference sequence). The DNA of the CDR3 is TGTGCCAGCAGCTTGGAGGGTGGGGCCGGAAACACCATATATTTT. Translated, it gives CASSLEGGAGNTIYF. Filled out from reference TRBV5-4 and TRBJ1-3, the complete variable domain reads ETGVTQSPTHLIKTRGQQVTLRCSSQSGHNTVSWYQQALGQGPQFIFQYYREEENGRGNFPPRFSGLQFPNYSSELNVNALELDDSALYLCASSLEGGAGNTIYFGEGSWLTVV.

The chain joins TRBV7-8 to TRBJ1-2; possibly TRBD1 for D (6 bases). The CDR3 is 13 amino acids. The V and J ends lost 0 bases and 12 bases respectively, with 14 bases between them. Germline loops: CDR1 SGHVS, CDR2 FQNEAQ. The chain's CDR3 is CASSLAWTDRHTF. The DNA for the CDR3 is TGTGCCAGCAGCTTAGCCTGGACAGATCGGCACACCTTC.

Only one count was recorded for this clone. CDR3 residues: CASSLSRTSGISYEQYF. The CDR3 coding sequence is TGTGCCAGCAGTTTATCAAGGACTAGCGGGATCTCCTACGAGCAGTACTTC. The rearrangement joins TRBV27 to TRBJ2-7, with 12 bases that match TRBD2. CDR3 length equals 17 residues. Trimming removed 0 bases from V and 0 bases from J; junction bases left unmatched: 3. Germline V gene lookup returns CDR1 MNHEY and CDR2 SMNVEV (reference sequence).

J is TRBJ2-3 and V is TRBV10-2, with D tentatively TRBD1 (5 bases). This CDR3 is built from 14 residues. The germline V and J ends were trimmed by 5 bases and 3 bases, with 12 bases remaining between them. Germline V gene sequence: CDR1 WSHSY, CDR2 SAAADI. The CDR3 loop is CASSNRQPTDTQYF. CDR3 nucleotide sequence: TGCGCCAGCAGTAACAGACAGCCAACAGATACGCAGTATTTT.

This clone has just one count. V gene TRBV28 combines with J gene TRBJ1-5, with D possibly matching TRBD1 (6 bases). This CDR3 spans 14 amino acids. The V gene lost 1 base and the J gene lost 3 bases, with 7 bases spanning the gap. CDR1 and CDR2 from the germline V gene are MDHEN and SYDVKM. DNA of the CDR3: TGTGCCAGCAGTTTATACAGGGACAATCAGCCCCAGCATTTT. This sequence encodes CASSLYRDNQPQHF.

The rearrangement joins TRBV6-5 to TRBJ1-2, with D possibly matching TRBD1 (5 bases). V was shortened by 6 bases and J by 7 bases, with 15 bases between the two germline ends. Germline V lookup: CDR1 MNHEY, CDR2 SVGAGI. The CDR3 is made up of 13 amino acids. This CDR3 is CASSRAGRTGYTF. CDR3 sequence (DNA): TGTGCCAGCAGCCGTGCAGGGAGGACTGGCTACACCTTC.

This chain uses TRBV12-5 with TRBJ1-4; 7 bases line up with TRBD1. V shed 1 base, J shed 9 bases, and the junction held 8 bases outside the gene matches. CDR3 size: 15 residues. CDR1 is LGHNT and CDR2 is FRNRAP in the germline V gene. The CDR3 nucleotides are TGTGCTAGTGGTTTGGGTCGGGAGGGGGCTAAAAAACTGTTTTTT. This gives the protein CASGLGREGAKKLFF.

V gene TRBV4-3 combines with J gene TRBJ2-4; a possible D gene is TRBD1 (6 bases). Trimming stripped 3 bases from V and 0 bases from J, with 9 bases between. CDR3 length: 15 residues. Germline V gene data show CDR1 as LGHNA and CDR2 as YSLEER. The CDR3 reads CASSHGTQAKNIQYF. The CDR3, as DNA: TGCGCCAGCAGCCACGGGACACAAGCCAAAAACATTCAGTACTTC.

This clone appeared once. The V and J genes are TRBV29-1 and TRBJ2-3, with D tentatively TRBD2 (5 bases). CDR3 length equals 12 residues. Germline CDR1 is SQVTM and CDR2 is ANQGSEA. The V end lost 6 bases, the J end lost 3 bases, and 10 bases lay between the germline ends. The CDR3 DNA is TGCAGCGTGGCCTCGGGGACAGATACGCAGTATTTT. This sequence encodes CSVASGTDTQYF.

This chain joins TRBV30 and TRBJ1-2; the D gene is possibly TRBD1 (5 bases). V was cut by 0 bases and J by 6 bases, with 11 bases left in between. Germline V lookup: CDR1 GTSNPN, CDR2 SVGIG (reference sequence). The CDR3 extends over 13 amino acids. This CDR3 is CAWSVRAGHGYTF. CDR3 nucleotide sequence: TGTGCCTGGAGTGTAAGGGCAGGGCATGGCTACACCTTC.

This sequence joins TRBV10-3 and TRBJ1-1; D unresolved. Germline-derived CDR1 and CDR2 are ENHRY and SYGVKD. With 8 bases removed from V and 1 base from J, the gap between germline ends came to 11 bases. This CDR3 is built from 13 residues. This CDR3 reads CAIGRRENTEAFF. The DNA for the CDR3 is TGTGCCATCGGTAGACGGGAGAACACTGAAGCTTTCTTT.

This clone was recorded a few times. The chain recombines TRBV4-2 with TRBJ1-5; D may be TRBD1 (5 bases). Trimming stripped 0 bases from V and 0 bases from J, with 12 bases between. The length of the CDR3 is 17 residues. Looked up from germline, CDR1 is LGHNA and CDR2 is YNFKEQ. Here the CDR3 reads CASSQEAGMVSNQPQHF. CDR3 bases: TGTGCCAGCAGCCAAGAGGCAGGGATGGTTAGCAATCAGCCCCAGCATTTT.

The chain joins TRBV2 to TRBJ1-2, with D tentatively TRBD1 (5 bases). Trimming took 4 bases from V and 4 from J, leaving 16 bases between them. The CDR3 covers 15 residues. The germline CDR1 and CDR2 sequences are SNHLY and FYNNEI. The CDR3 DNA reads TGTGCCAGCAGTGTAGGGCGTGGGGCCTCCTATGGCTACACCTTC. It is translated as CASSVGRGASYGYTF. The full variable domain, rest sourced from reference TRBV2 and TRBJ1-2, is EPEVTQTPSHQVTQMGQEVILRCVPISNHLYFYWYRQILGQKVEFLVSFYNNEISEKSEIFDDQFSVERPDGSNFTLKIRSTKLEDSAMYFCASSVGRGASYGYTFGSGTRLTVV.

The gene calls are TRBV15 and TRBJ2-7; TRBD1 might be the D (5 bases). Germline CDR1 LNHNV, CDR2 YYDKDF (reference sequence). The CDR3 is made up of 12 amino acids. The V gene lost 3 bases and the J gene lost 6 bases, with 9 bases spanning the gap. CDR3: CATSSGQIEQYF. CDR3 nucleotide sequence: TGTGCCACCAGCAGCGGACAAATCGAGCAGTACTTC.

The chain is built from TRBV2 and TRBJ1-4; 8 nucleotides match TRBD1. With V trimmed by 11 bases and J by 7 bases, 6 bases remained unmatched. From germline, CDR1 is SNHLY and CDR2 FYNNEI. The CDR3 has 12 residues. The CDR3 region is CAGTGGREKLFF. In nucleotides, the CDR3 is TGTGCCGGAACAGGGGGTCGTGAAAAACTGTTTTTT.

The V gene is TRBV28, the J gene TRBJ2-7, with D perhaps matching TRBD1 (6 bases). The germline V gene has CDR1 MDHEN and CDR2 SYDVKM. The CDR3 covers 14 residues. Trimming took 6 bases from V and 2 from J, leaving 14 bases between them. The CDR3 region has the DNA TGTGCCAGCAGAATCCGGGACACAACCTACGAGCAGTACTTC. Residues: CASRIRDTTYEQYF.

The chain carries TRBV5-4 and TRBJ2-7; D call uncertain. This CDR3 contains 14 residues. Trimming removed 1 base from V and 1 base from J, with 9 bases in between. Germline lookup yields CDR1 SGHNT and CDR2 YYREEE (reference sequence). CDR3 nucleotides: TGTGCCAGCAGCTTGAGAGCAGGATCCTACGAGCAGTACTTC. This translates into CASSLRAGSYEQYF.

The rearrangement joins TRBV7-9 to TRBJ2-2; D gene uncertain. The CDR3 is made up of 12 amino acids. The germline CDR1 and CDR2 sequences are SEHNR and FQNEAQ (reference sequence). Trimming removed 6 bases at V and 7 bases at J, with 9 bases between. CDR3 coding DNA: TGTGCCAGCAGAATAGCAGTCGGGGAGCTGTTTTTT. Translating gives CASRIAVGELFF.

On this clone itself: Other DNA sequences of this sample code for an identical CDR3. This sequence joins TRBV29-1 and TRBJ1-1; D call uncertain. Germline V CDR1 and CDR2: SQVTM, ANQGSEA. The CDR3 consists of 12 residues. V shed 4 bases and J shed 0 bases, with 6 bases lying between them. CDR3 sequence: CSVGSLNTEAFF. CDR3 nucleotides: TGCAGCGTTGGTAGTCTGAACACTGAAGCTTTCTTT. The entire variable domain, with the rest obtained from reference TRBV29-1 and TRBJ1-1, is as follows: SAVISQKPSRDICQRGTSLTIQCQVDSQVTMMFWYRQQPGQSLTLIATANQGSEATYESGFVIDKFPISRPNLTFSTLTVSNMSPEDSSIYLCSVGSLNTEAFFGQGTRLTVV.

The rearrangement joins TRBV5-3 to TRBJ2-3, with a weak D call TRBD1 (5 bases). TRBV5-3 carries the ORF label, with uncertain function. The CDR3 spans 12 residues. With 5 bases removed from V and 6 bases from J, the gap between germline ends came to 10 bases. The DNA of the CDR3 is TGTGCCAGAAGAATATCAGGGGATACGCAGTATTTT. Translating it yields CARRISGDTQYF.

The genes are TRBV6-5 and TRBJ2-3, with TRBD1 matching over 9 bases. With 7 bases clipped from V and 1 base from J, the junction kept 6 bases outside the gene matches. The V gene's germline CDR1 is MNHEY and CDR2 SVGAGI. This CDR3 has 15 residues. CDR3 protein: CASTTRQGGTDTQYF. CDR3 in DNA: TGTGCCAGCACCACCAGACAGGGGGGCACAGATACGCAGTATTTT.

In its sample, this clone was seen once. This rearrangement joins TRBV12-3 or TRBV12-4 to TRBJ2-1; 8 bases align to TRBD2. V lost 0 bases and J lost 16; bases outside the gene matches: 2. CDR3 length: 11 residues. CDR3 sequence: CASSLAGTSFF. For the CDR3, the DNA is TGTGCCAGCAGTTTAGCCGGGACTAGTTTCTTC.